The T cell receptor beta chain described here comes from a study of blood T cell repertoires in COVID-19. Study-wide context: Sources were T cells, B-cell-depleted T cells, or PBMCs; the material itself was cDNA or gDNA.

As originally analysed: How many nucleated cells were present was estimated from reference gene primer amplification. Measured with immunoSEQ multiplex PCR; TCRdb has only the in-frame clones, and not every one. For V, J and clone size, that table is used; D and trimming come from the DNA. The table has some 96,000 clones, around four fifths seen once. Germline CDR1 and CDR2: SGHAT and FQNNGV. CDR3 length: 14 amino acids. The V gene lost 2 bases and the J gene lost 10 bases, with 12 bases spanning the gap. This receptor was obtained from a man between 65 and 80 years old with active or convalescent COVID-19. The sequencing input was peripheral blood. The genes are TRBV11-2 and TRBJ1-6, with D possibly TRBD1 on 6 matching bases. This chain's CDR3 is CASSLNRVASPLHF. For the CDR3, the DNA is TGTGCCAGCAGCTTAAACAGGGTAGCATCACCCCTCCACTTT.